This T cell receptor beta chain was sequenced during a study of cytotoxic CD8 clonotypes in ibrutinib-treated CLL. Across the whole study: Researchers reported under twelve relapsed/refractory and about 14 treatment-naive patients, roughly 17 of them IGHV unmutated.

Profiled with immunoSEQ multiplex PCR; TCRdb holds only in-frame clones, not every one. The sample lists about 200,000 clones; around 70% were seen once. Whole-study findings and limits: Treatment left the uncommon public clonotypes either contracted or stable in frequency. Measured clonality at baseline was greater than in age-matched healthy donors and tracked with circulating CD8+ T-cell counts. Clonality went up at the time of ibrutinib response, stayed stable in sustained remission, and later dropped back toward its baseline level at progression.

To note about this clone: Its antigen remains unknown.

CDR3 length: 16 amino acids. The germline gives CDR1 PRHDT, CDR2 FYEKMQ (reference sequence). V lost 5 bases, J lost 5 bases, and 13 bases stayed unmatched. V and J are TRBV13 and TRBJ2-7; 9 bases match TRBD2. This clonotype originated in a human donor with chronic lymphocytic leukemia. Sequencing was performed on PBMCs, taken after 24 months of ibrutinib treatment. The CDR3 nucleotides read TGTGCCAGCAGCCGGGCGGGAGGGCCGTGGTTCCACGAGCAGTACTTC. Protein: CASSRAGGPWFHEQYF.